The 27 T cell receptor beta chains below all came from one sample that was sequenced in a study of blood T cell repertoires in COVID-19 (TCRdb year 2020). Library preparation used the immunoSEQ multiplex PCR assay. TCRdb took this table from immuneACCESS and kept in-frame rearrangements with V and J called. Such tables lack part of the clones; where checked against another copy, unresolved V genes explain under half of the gap, and the rest is unexplained. Within this sample are around 130,000 clones, with roughly 90% of them counted one time only. Clones ranked in the top ten supply roughly 2.2% of the sample. Sequencing was performed on peripheral blood. The receptors come from a man between 70 and 80 years old with active COVID-19.

This clone was seen a single time. This chain connects TRBV2 to TRBJ2-3; 9 bases match TRBD2. Germline V gene data show CDR1 as SNHLY and CDR2 as FYNNEI. This CDR3 spans 15 amino acids. Unmatched junction bases numbered 4, after V lost 6 bases and J lost 0 bases. CDR3 loop: CASSGSGRSTDTQYF. CDR3 nucleotides: TGTGCCAGCAGCGGTAGCGGGAGAAGCACAGATACGCAGTATTTT.

The chain is built from TRBV9 and TRBJ2-3, with 14 bases identical to TRBD2. CDR3 length: 19 amino acids. Germline V gene sequence: CDR1 SGDLS, CDR2 YYNGEE. V shed 0 bases and J 0 bases; nucleotides not matched to a gene: 6. DNA of the CDR3: TGTGCCAGCAGCGTAGAGCCCCGGACTAGCGGGAGGAGCACAGATACGCAGTATTTT. It specifies CASSVEPRTSGRSTDTQYF. Full variable domain (missing parts from reference TRBV9 and TRBJ2-3): DSGVTQTPKHLITATGQRVTLRCSPRSGDLSVYWYQQSLDQGLQFLIQYYNGEERAKGNILERFSAQQFPDLHSELNLSSLELGDSALYFCASSVEPRTSGRSTDTQYFGPGTRLTVL.

The V and J genes are TRBV28 and TRBJ1-4; 8 bases align to TRBD1. Germline V CDR1 and CDR2: MDHEN, SYDVKM. Losses at the gene ends were 7 bases for V and 5 bases for J; bases not matched to a gene: 9. This CDR3 contains 15 residues. Written as DNA, the CDR3 is TGTGCCAGCACCTCCTCGGGGACAGGAAATGAAAAACTGTTTTTT. Its protein product is CASTSSGTGNEKLFF.

The chain couples TRBV5-1 to TRBJ1-2, with 8 bases matching TRBD1. J was trimmed by 0 bases and V by 4 bases; bases with no gene match: 5. The CDR3 covers 15 residues. Germline assignment: CDR1 SGHRS and CDR2 YFSETQ. CDR3 DNA: TGCGCCAGCAGCCCGGGACAGGAAGCTAACTATGGCTACACCTTC. This encodes CASSPGQEANYGYTF.

In its sample, this clone is medium-sized. The chain has TRBV27 and TRBJ2-1; tentative D call: TRBD2 (5 bases). The CDR3 has 17 amino acids. Trimming shortened V by 5 bases and J by 0 bases, and 17 bases separated the two germline ends. The germline V gene has CDR1 MNHEY and CDR2 SMNVEV (reference sequence). The CDR3 region has the DNA TGTGCCAGCAGTCCCGAGAGCGGCCGGAGCTCCTACAATGAGCAGTTCTTC. It yields the protein CASSPESGRSSYNEQFF.

The rearrangement uses TRBV5-1 and TRBJ2-3, with TRBD1 identical over 8 bases. The CDR3 is 15 amino acids. Germline CDR1 and CDR2: SGHRS and YFSETQ. The J segment lost 4 bases and the V segment lost 4 bases, leaving 8 bases of the junction unmatched. The CDR3 nucleotides are TGCGCCAGCAGCACTGGACAGGGAGGCGCAGATACGCAGTATTTT. It codes for CASSTGQGGADTQYF.

Here the CDR3 reads CATSRDRASGSNNEQFF. DNA for the CDR3: TGTGCCACCAGCAGAGATCGGGCTAGCGGGAGTAATAATGAGCAGTTCTTC. V gene TRBV15 combines with J gene TRBJ2-1; TRBD2 matches 10 bases. CDR3 length: 17 residues. Germline lookup yields CDR1 LNHNV and CDR2 YYDKDF (reference sequence). J was trimmed by 7 bases and V by 0 bases; bases with no gene match: 9.

This chain uses TRBV30 with TRBJ2-1; 14 bases are shared with TRBD2. The germline V gene has CDR1 GTSNPN and CDR2 SVGIG (reference sequence). V lost 4 bases to trimming and J lost 4 bases; unmatched junction nucleotides: 6. The CDR3 runs to 16 residues. CDR3 in amino acids: CAWTPRTSGRYNEQFF. As DNA, the CDR3 is TGTGCCTGGACCCCAAGGACTAGCGGGAGGTACAATGAGCAGTTCTTC.

This chain joins TRBV6-1 and TRBJ1-1; 7 bases fit TRBD1. CDR3 length: 15 amino acids. Losses at the gene ends were 2 bases for V and 0 bases for J; bases not matched to a gene: 3. Germline loops: CDR1 MNHNS, CDR2 SASEGT. CDR3 nucleotides: TGTGCCAGCAGTGAACAGGGGGGCATGAACACTGAAGCTTTCTTT. Translating gives CASSEQGGMNTEAFF.

This sequence joins TRBV28 and TRBJ2-6; D not resolved. Germline CDR1 is MDHEN and CDR2 is SYDVKM. The CDR3 totals 15 residues. The V end lost 6 bases, the J end lost 0 bases, and 9 bases lay between the germline ends. DNA of the CDR3: TGTGCCAGCAGACGGAGAGACTCTGGGGCCAACGTCCTGACTTTC. This translates into CASRRRDSGANVLTF.

The chain has TRBV7-3 and TRBJ2-1; 7 positions match TRBD1. Per the germline V gene, CDR1 is SGHTA and CDR2 is FQGTGA. Trimming cost V 5 bases and J 4 bases; bases outside gene matches: 8. The CDR3 contains 15 residues. Written as DNA, the CDR3 is TGTGCCAGCAGCCCCACAGGGGCGACATACAATGAGCAGTTCTTC. Protein sequence: CASSPTGATYNEQFF.

The CDR3 DNA follows: TGTGCCAGCAGTCGACGGACAGGGGGCTCCTACAATGAGCAGTTCTTC. Protein product: CASSRRTGGSYNEQFF. The chain joins TRBV6-6 to TRBJ2-1; TRBD1 matches 10 bases. This CDR3 spans 16 amino acids. Germline loops: CDR1 MNHNY, CDR2 SVGAGI (reference sequence). J lost 0 bases, V lost 5 bases, and 4 bases had no gene match.

This clone has just one count. The rearrangement links TRBV7-9 to TRBJ1-4; the D is unclear. Germline lookup yields CDR1 SEHNR and CDR2 FQNEAQ (reference sequence). There are 14 residues in the CDR3. V was cut by 2 bases and J by 8 bases, with 12 bases left in between. The CDR3 spells CASSLYGSGEKLFF. The CDR3 bases are TGTGCCAGCAGCTTATACGGGAGCGGAGAAAAACTGTTTTTT.

The rearrangement links TRBV5-4 to TRBJ1-4, with D perhaps TRBD1 (6 bases). From germline, CDR1 is SGHNT and CDR2 YYREEE (reference sequence). This CDR3 has 14 residues. Between the trimmed V and J ends, which lost 1 base and 8 bases, there was a span of 12 bases. CDR3 loop: CASSLTGTDEKLFF. CDR3 DNA: TGTGCCAGCAGCTTGACAGGGACGGACGAAAAACTGTTTTTT.

The V call is TRBV19, the J call TRBJ2-7; a possible D gene is TRBD1 (5 bases). Germline lookup yields CDR1 LNHDA and CDR2 SQIVND (reference sequence). This CDR3 spans 15 amino acids. V lost 8 bases and J 3 bases, leaving 20 bases between the germline ends. The DNA for the CDR3 is TGTGCCAGTTCACGCGGACATCAGGAACGCTACGAGCAGTACTTC. This codes for CASSRGHQERYEQYF.

The chain uses TRBV5-6 and TRBJ2-7; tentative D call: TRBD2 (5 bases). This CDR3 contains 15 residues. CDR1 is SGHDT, CDR2 YYEEEE, per germline. V was cut by 2 bases and J by 2 bases, with 14 bases left in between. DNA of the CDR3: TGTGCCAGCAGCTTACAGAGTAGCGCGGCCTACGAGCAGTACTTC. Its translation is CASSLQSSAAYEQYF. Supplemented by reference TRBV5-6 and TRBJ2-7, the full variable domain reads DAGVTQSPTHLIKTRGQQVTLRCSPKSGHDTVSWYQQALGQGPQFIFQYYEEEERQRGNFPDRFSGHQFPNYSSELNVNALLLGDSALYLCASSLQSSAAYEQYFGPGTRLTVT.

The CDR3 sequence: CATSEGAGLEAFF. The DNA of the CDR3 is TGTGCCACTTCGGAGGGGGCAGGGCTTGAAGCTTTCTTT. The gene calls are TRBV24-1 and TRBJ1-1; TRBD1 aligns across 7 bases. The CDR3 totals 13 residues. Trimming took 10 bases from V and 7 from J; bases not matched to a gene: 11. The germline gives CDR1 KGHDR, CDR2 SFDVKD.

Points on this clone: Other DNA sequences in the same sample also yield this CDR3. The rearrangement links TRBV5-1 to TRBJ2-7; 8 bases are shared with TRBD1. The CDR3 is 14 residues long. J was trimmed by 2 bases and V by 0 bases; bases with no gene match: 1. In germline, CDR1 is SGHRS, CDR2 YFSETQ. This chain's CDR3 is CASSLGDRTYEQYF. CDR3 bases: TGCGCCAGCAGCTTGGGGGACAGGACCTACGAGCAGTACTTC.

The chain has TRBV5-1 and TRBJ1-3; weak D call: TRBD1 (5 bases). From germline, CDR1 is SGHRS and CDR2 YFSETQ. This CDR3 is 14 amino acids long. Trimming cost V 4 bases and J 0 bases, with 8 bases left between them. The CDR3 loop is CASSRTSSGNTIYF. Written as DNA, the CDR3 is TGCGCCAGCAGCCGGACAAGCTCTGGAAACACCATATATTTT.

The chain uses TRBV5-5 and TRBJ2-3; 9 positions match TRBD2. CDR3 length: 15 amino acids. The J segment lost 8 bases and the V segment lost 1 base, leaving 8 bases of the junction unmatched. Germline CDR1 is SGHKS and CDR2 is YYEKEE (reference sequence). The CDR3 nucleotides read TGTGCCAGCAGCTTGCTTAGCGGGAGAGTCAGTACGCAGTATTTT. It encodes CASSLLSGRVSTQYF.

This clone was observed a few times. This chain joins TRBV28 and TRBJ2-7; 11 positions match TRBD2. CDR1 is MDHEN, CDR2 SYDVKM, per germline. This CDR3 is built from 16 residues. V shed 3 bases, J shed 6 bases, and the junction held 10 bases outside the gene matches. The DNA for the CDR3 is TGTGCCAGCAGTTTGCTAGCGGGAGGATCCTTCGCCGAGCAGTACTTC. The encoded protein is CASSLLAGGSFAEQYF.

The V gene is TRBV3-1 (or the pseudogene TRBV3-2), the J gene TRBJ2-2, with 10 bases aligning to TRBD1. The junction had 10 bases not matched to a gene; V was cut back by 2 bases and J by 7 bases. This CDR3 is built from 17 residues. Germline CDR1 is LGHDT and CDR2 is YNNKEL (reference sequence). The CDR3 reads CASSQTPTGGIGGELFF. CDR3 nucleotides: TGTGCCAGCAGCCAAACCCCGACAGGGGGCATAGGCGGGGAGCTGTTTTTT.

The chain employs TRBV19 and TRBJ2-3; TRBD1 matches 8 bases. Trimming took 7 bases from V and 1 from J; bases not matched to a gene: 4. CDR1 LNHDA and CDR2 SQIVND come from the germline V gene (reference sequence). The CDR3 sequence is 14 residues long. CDR3 sequence: CASNLQGGTDTQYF. The CDR3 region has the DNA TGTGCCAGTAACCTACAGGGGGGCACAGATACGCAGTATTTT.

The chain joins TRBV5-4 to TRBJ2-3; 12 bases are a match to TRBD2. This CDR3 is built from 17 residues. Per germline, CDR1 SGHNT and CDR2 YYREEE (reference sequence). Trimming took 0 bases from V and 6 from J; bases not matched to a gene: 8. CDR3 in amino acids: CASSLGTSGKGVDTQYF. DNA of the CDR3: TGTGCCAGCAGCTTGGGGACTAGCGGGAAAGGTGTCGATACGCAGTATTTT.

The chain combines TRBV18 with TRBJ2-3; D is uncertain. The CDR3 totals 14 residues. Germline CDR1 is KGHSH and CDR2 is LQKENI. V was clipped by 3 bases and J by 4 bases, with 11 bases between them. This chain's CDR3 is CASSPGPGADTQYF. The DNA of the CDR3 is TGTGCCAGCTCACCTGGGCCCGGCGCAGATACGCAGTATTTT.

The V and J genes are TRBV28 and TRBJ1-4, with TRBD1 identical over 8 bases. Germline CDR1 MDHEN, CDR2 SYDVKM. Germline trimming cut 2 bases from V and 7 bases from J; bases unmatched to any gene: 6. The length of the CDR3 is 15 residues. CDR3 bases: TGTGCCAGCAGTTTACAAACAGGGGGGGGTGAAAAACTGTTTTTT. This codes for CASSLQTGGGEKLFF.

The chain is built from TRBV5-8 and TRBJ1-2; D is undetermined. Trimming took off 2 bases at V and 2 bases at J, with 7 bases between the two ends. Germline CDR1 is SGHTS and CDR2 is YDEGEE. CDR3 size: 13 residues. CDR3 DNA sequence: TGTGCCAGCAGCTTTGACTCAAACTATGGCTACACCTTC. It specifies CASSFDSNYGYTF.